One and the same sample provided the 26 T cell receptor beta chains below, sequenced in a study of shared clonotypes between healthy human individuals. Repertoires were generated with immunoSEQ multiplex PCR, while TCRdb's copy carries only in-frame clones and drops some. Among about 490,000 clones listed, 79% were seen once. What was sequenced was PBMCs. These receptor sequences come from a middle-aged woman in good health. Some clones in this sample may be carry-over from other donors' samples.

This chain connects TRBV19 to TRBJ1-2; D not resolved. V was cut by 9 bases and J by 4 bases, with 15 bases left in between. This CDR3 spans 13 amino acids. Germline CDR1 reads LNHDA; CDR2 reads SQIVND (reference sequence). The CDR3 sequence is CASSRSPRYGYTF. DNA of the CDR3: TGTGCCAGCAGCCGCTCCCCTCGCTATGGCTACACCTTC.

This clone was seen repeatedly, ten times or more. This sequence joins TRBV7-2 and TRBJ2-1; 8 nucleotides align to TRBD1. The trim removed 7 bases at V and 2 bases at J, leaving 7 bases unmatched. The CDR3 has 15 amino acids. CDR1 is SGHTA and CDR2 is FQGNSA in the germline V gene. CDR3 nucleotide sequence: TGTGCCAGCATCCCGGACAGGGAGCCCTACAATGAGCAGTTCTTC. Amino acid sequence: CASIPDREPYNEQFF.

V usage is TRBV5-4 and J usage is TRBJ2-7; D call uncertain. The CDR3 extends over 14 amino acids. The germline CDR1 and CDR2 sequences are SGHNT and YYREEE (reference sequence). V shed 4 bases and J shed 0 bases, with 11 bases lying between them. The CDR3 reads CASSADWSSYEQYF. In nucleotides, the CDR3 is TGTGCCAGCAGCGCAGACTGGAGCTCCTACGAGCAGTACTTC. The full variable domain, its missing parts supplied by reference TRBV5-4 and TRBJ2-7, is ETGVTQSPTHLIKTRGQQVTLRCSSQSGHNTVSWYQQALGQGPQFIFQYYREEENGRGNFPPRFSGLQFPNYSSELNVNALELDDSALYLCASSADWSSYEQYFGPGTRLTVT.

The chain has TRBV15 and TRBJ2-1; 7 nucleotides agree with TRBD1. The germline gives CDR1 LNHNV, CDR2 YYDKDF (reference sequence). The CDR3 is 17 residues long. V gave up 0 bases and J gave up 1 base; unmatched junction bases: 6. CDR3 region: CATSRDMRQGSYNEQFF. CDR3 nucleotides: TGTGCCACCAGCAGAGATATGAGACAGGGATCCTACAATGAGCAGTTCTTC.

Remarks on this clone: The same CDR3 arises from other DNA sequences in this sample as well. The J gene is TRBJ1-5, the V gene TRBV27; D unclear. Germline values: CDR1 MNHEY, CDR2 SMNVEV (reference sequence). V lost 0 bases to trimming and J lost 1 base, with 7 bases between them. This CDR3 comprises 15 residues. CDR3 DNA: TGTGCCAGCAGTTTATCAGGGCAGAGCAATCAGCCCCAGCATTTT. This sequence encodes CASSLSGQSNQPQHF.

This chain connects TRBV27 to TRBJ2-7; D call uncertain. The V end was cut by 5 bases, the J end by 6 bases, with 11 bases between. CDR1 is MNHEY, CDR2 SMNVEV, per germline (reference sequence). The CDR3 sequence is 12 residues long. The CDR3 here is CASSLPYCEQYF. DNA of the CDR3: TGTGCCAGCAGTCTCCCTTACTGCGAGCAGTACTTC.

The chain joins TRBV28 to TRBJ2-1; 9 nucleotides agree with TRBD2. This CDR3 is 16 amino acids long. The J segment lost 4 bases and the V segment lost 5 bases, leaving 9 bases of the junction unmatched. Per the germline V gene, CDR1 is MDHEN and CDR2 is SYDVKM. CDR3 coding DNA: TGTGCCAGCAGTCCACCGGGACTAGCAAGTTACAATGAGCAGTTCTTC. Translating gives CASSPPGLASYNEQFF.

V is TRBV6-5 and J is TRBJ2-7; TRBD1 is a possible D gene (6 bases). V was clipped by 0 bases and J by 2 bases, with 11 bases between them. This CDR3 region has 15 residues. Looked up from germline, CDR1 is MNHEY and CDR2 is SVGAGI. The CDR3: CASSYSPRGTYEQYF. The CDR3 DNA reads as TGTGCCAGCAGTTACTCCCCCAGGGGAACCTACGAGCAGTACTTC.

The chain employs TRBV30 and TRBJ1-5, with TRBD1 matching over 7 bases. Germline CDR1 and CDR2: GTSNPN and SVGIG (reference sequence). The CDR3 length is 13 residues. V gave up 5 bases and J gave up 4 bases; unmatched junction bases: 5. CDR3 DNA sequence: TGTGCCTGGTCCACAGGGGTTAATCAGCCCCAGCATTTT. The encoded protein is CAWSTGVNQPQHF.

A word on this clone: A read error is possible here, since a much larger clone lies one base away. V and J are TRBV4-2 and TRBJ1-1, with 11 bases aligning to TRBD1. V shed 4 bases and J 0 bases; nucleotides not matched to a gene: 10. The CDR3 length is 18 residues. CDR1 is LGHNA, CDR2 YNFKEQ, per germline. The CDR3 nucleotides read TGTGCCAGCAGCCCGCCGGGCGGGACAGGGGGGATGAACACTGAAGCTTTCTTT. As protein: CASSPPGGTGGMNTEAFF.

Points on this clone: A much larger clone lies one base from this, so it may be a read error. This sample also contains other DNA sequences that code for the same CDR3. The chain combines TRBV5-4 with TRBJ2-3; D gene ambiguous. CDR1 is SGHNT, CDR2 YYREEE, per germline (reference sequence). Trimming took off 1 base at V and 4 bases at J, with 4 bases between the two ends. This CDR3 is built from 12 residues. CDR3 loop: CASSLSADTQYF. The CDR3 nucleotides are TGTGCCAGCAGCTTGTCGGCAGATACGCAGTATTTT.

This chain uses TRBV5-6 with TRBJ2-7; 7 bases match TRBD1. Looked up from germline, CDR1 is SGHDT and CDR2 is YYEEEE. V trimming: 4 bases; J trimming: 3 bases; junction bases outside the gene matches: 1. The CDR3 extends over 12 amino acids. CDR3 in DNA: TGTGCCAGCAGCCAGGGGGACTACGAGCAGTACTTC. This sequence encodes CASSQGDYEQYF.

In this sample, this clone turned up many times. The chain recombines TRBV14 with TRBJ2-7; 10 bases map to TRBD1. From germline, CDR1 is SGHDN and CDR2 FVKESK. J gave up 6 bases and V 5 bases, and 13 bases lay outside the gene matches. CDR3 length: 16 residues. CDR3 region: CASSSLLGTGALEQYF. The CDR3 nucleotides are TGTGCCAGCAGCTCCCTTCTCGGGACAGGGGCCCTCGAGCAGTACTTC.

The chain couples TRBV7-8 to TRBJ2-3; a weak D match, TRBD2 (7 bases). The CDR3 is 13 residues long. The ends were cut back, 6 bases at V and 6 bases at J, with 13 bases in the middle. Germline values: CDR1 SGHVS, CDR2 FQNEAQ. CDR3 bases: TGTGCCAGCAGAGCCGGGGGGCTGGATACGCAGTATTTT. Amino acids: CASRAGGLDTQYF.

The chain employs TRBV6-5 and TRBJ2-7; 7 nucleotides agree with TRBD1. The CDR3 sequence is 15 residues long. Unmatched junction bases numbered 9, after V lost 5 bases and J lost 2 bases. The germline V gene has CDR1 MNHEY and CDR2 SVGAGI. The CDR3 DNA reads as TGTGCCAGCAGTCAAAGACAGGGAGCCACCTACGAGCAGTACTTC. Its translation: CASSQRQGATYEQYF.

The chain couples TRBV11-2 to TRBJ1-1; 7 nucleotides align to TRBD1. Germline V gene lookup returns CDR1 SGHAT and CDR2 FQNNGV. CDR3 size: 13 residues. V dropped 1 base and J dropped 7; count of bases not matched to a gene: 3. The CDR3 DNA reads TGTGCCAGCAGCTTAGTCCGGGACAGTGAAGCTTTCTTT. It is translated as CASSLVRDSEAFF.

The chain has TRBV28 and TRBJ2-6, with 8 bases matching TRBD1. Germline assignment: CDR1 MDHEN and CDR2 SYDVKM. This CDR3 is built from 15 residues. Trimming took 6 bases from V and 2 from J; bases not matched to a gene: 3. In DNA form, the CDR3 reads TGTGCCAGCAGCCCGACAGGGGCTGGGGCCAACGTCCTGACTTTC. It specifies CASSPTGAGANVLTF.

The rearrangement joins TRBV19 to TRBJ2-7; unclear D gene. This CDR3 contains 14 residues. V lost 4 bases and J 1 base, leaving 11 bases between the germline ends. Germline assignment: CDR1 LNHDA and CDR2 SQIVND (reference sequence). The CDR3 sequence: CASSTSDGSYEQYF. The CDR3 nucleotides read TGTGCCAGTAGTACCTCGGACGGGTCCTACGAGCAGTACTTC.

The CDR3 reads CASSQEPGQGYEQYF. CDR3 DNA sequence: TGTGCCAGCAGCCAAGAGCCGGGACAGGGTTACGAGCAGTACTTC. The rearrangement joins TRBV9 to TRBJ2-7; 9 bases agree with TRBD1. There are 15 residues in the CDR3. CDR1 and CDR2 from the germline V gene are SGDLS and YYNGEE. Trimming at V came to 4 bases and at J to 4 bases, leaving 9 bases not matched to a gene.

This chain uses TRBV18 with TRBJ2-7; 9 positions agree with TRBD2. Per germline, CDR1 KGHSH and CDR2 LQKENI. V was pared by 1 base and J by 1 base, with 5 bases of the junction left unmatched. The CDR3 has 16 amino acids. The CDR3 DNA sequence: TGTGCCAGCTCACCACGACTAGCGGAACGTTCCTACGAGCAGTACTTC. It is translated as CASSPRLAERSYEQYF. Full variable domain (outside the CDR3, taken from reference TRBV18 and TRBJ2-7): NAGVMQNPRHLVRRRGQEARLRCSPMKGHSHVYWYRQLPEEGLKFMVYLQKENIIDESGMPKERFSAEFPKEGPSILRIQQVVRGDSAAYFCASSPRLAERSYEQYFGPGTRLTVT.

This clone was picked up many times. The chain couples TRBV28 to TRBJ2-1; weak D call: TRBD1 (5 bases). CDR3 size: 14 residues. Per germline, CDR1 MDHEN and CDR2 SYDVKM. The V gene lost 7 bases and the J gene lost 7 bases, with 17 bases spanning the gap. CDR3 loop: CASTQQANPNEQFF. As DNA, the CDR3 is TGTGCCAGCACCCAACAGGCTAACCCTAATGAGCAGTTCTTC.

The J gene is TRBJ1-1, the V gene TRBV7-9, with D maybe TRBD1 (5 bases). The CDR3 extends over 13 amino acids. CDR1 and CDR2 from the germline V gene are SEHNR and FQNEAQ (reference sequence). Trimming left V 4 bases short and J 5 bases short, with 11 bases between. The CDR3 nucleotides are TGTGCCAGCAGCTCGCAGGGCTTAACTGAAGCTTTCTTT. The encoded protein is CASSSQGLTEAFF.

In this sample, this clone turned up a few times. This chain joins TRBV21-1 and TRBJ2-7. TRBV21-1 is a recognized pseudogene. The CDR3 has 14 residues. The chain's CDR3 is CASSPPESAYEQYF. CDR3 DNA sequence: TGTGCCAGCAGCCCCCCAGAGTCTGCCTACGAGCAGTACTTC.

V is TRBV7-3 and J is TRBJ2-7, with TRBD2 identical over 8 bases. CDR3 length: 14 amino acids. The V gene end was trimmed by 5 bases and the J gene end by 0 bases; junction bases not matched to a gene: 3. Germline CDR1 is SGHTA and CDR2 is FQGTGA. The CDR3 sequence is CASSPSGGSYEQYF. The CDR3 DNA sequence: TGTGCCAGCAGCCCCAGCGGGGGCTCCTACGAGCAGTACTTC.

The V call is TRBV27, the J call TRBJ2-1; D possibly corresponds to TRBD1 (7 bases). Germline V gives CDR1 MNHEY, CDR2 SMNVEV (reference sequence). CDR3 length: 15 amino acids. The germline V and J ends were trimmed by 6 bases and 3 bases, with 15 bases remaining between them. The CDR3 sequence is CASRRGLANYNEQFF. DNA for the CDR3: TGTGCCAGCAGGAGGGGGCTAGCGAACTACAATGAGCAGTTCTTC.

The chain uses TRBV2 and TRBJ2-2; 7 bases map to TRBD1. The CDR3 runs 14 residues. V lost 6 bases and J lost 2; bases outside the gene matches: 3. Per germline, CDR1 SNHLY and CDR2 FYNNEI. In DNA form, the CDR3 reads TGTGCCAGCAGGGGGGACAGTAACACCGGGGAGCTGTTTTTT. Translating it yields CASRGDSNTGELFF.